Below, 16 T cell receptor beta chains from the same sample are listed, as sequenced in a study of molecular identifiers for immune sequencing clone quantification. TCRdb analysed the PCR reads with MiXCR anew, one entry per CDR3 protein. The profile shows around 460,000 distinct CDR3 sequences, around a fifth of them singletons. The material sequenced was naive CD8+ T cells from blood, with Jurkat cell RNA spiked in. Subset reported: FACS-sorted CD8+CD4-CCR7+CD45RA+ naive T cells. Every receptor here comes from a human donor in good health. Some libraries in this study had Jurkat cell RNA spiked in.

This clonotype has just a few counts. The chain couples TRBV27 to TRBJ2-7; 9 nucleotides agree with TRBD1. This CDR3 is built from 14 residues. In germline, CDR1 is MNHEY, CDR2 SMNVEV (reference sequence). V shed 2 bases, J shed 4 bases, and the junction held 3 bases outside the gene matches. In DNA form, the CDR3 reads TGTGCCAGCAGTTTACTGGACAGGGGTTACGAGCAGTACTTC. It is translated as CASSLLDRGYEQYF.

This clonotype was observed a handful of times. The rearrangement uses TRBV24-1 and TRBJ2-1; the D is unclear. Germline V gene sequence: CDR1 KGHDR, CDR2 SFDVKD. V shed 1 base and J shed 12 bases, with 6 bases lying between them. This CDR3 has 11 amino acids. CDR3 sequence reads: CATSDLVGQFF. The CDR3 DNA reads TGTGCCACCAGTGATTTAGTGGGGCAGTTCTTC.

This clonotype was seen a few times. The chain couples TRBV14 to TRBJ1-3, with D unclear. Germline loops: CDR1 SGHDN, CDR2 FVKESK. V was cut by 8 bases and J by 4 bases, with 15 bases left in between. This CDR3 is 14 amino acids long. The CDR3 reads CASRTTAEGNTIYF. Here the CDR3 DNA reads TGTGCCAGCCGCACTACGGCGGAGGGAAACACCATATATTTT.

The rearrangement joins TRBV19 to TRBJ2-3; no clear D. The V gene's germline CDR1 is LNHDA and CDR2 SQIVND (reference sequence). This CDR3 is 13 amino acids long. Deletions cut 6 bases from V and 0 bases from J, with 7 bases between. CDR3 residues: CASRKGSTDTQYF. CDR3 in DNA: TGTGCCAGTAGGAAAGGTAGCACAGATACGCAGTATTTT.

This clonotype turned up a few times. This chain uses TRBV9 with TRBJ2-3, with D possibly TRBD2 on 5 matching bases. CDR3 length: 16 residues. Germline CDR1 reads SGDLS; CDR2 reads YYNGEE. Trimming left V 0 bases short and J 0 bases short, with 11 bases between. CDR3 in DNA: TGTGCCAGCAGCGTAGCTACAGCGGCCAGCACAGATACGCAGTATTTT. It encodes CASSVATAASTDTQYF.

This clonotype occurred many times. The V gene is TRBV4-3, the J gene TRBJ2-7; no clear D. Germline values: CDR1 LGHNA, CDR2 YSLEER. The CDR3 extends over 14 amino acids. V was trimmed by 0 bases and J by 6 bases, leaving 12 bases between them. The CDR3 loop reads CASSQDRFYPEQYF. The CDR3 DNA reads TGCGCCAGCAGCCAAGATAGGTTTTATCCCGAGCAGTACTTC.

This chain links TRBV6-1 with TRBJ2-1, with D possibly matching TRBD2 (6 bases). The CDR3 covers 16 residues. V lost 8 bases and J lost 4, with 21 bases in between. Germline CDR1 and CDR2: MNHNS and SASEGT. The CDR3 region has the DNA TGTGCCAGCCTCCCCACCGGTGGACTAACTTACAATGAGCAGTTCTTC. Protein product: CASLPTGGLTYNEQFF.

As to this clonotype: Given a much more abundant clone one base away, this may be a read error. This rearrangement joins TRBV5-6 to TRBJ2-1; the D is unclear. Germline values: CDR1 SGHDT, CDR2 YYEEEE. The CDR3 extends over 14 amino acids. The CDR3 bases are TGTGCCGGCAGCCTGGAAACGTTGGTCCGAGGGCAGTTCTTC. Amino acids: CAGSLETLVRGQFF.

This clonotype was found many times. The rearrangement links TRBV7-9 to TRBJ1-1, with 9 positions matching TRBD1. CDR3 length: 15 residues. CDR1 SEHNR and CDR2 FQNEAQ come from the germline V gene (reference sequence). V shed 4 bases, J shed 1 base, and the junction held 4 bases outside the gene matches. CDR3 in DNA: TGTGCCAGCAGCTGGACAGGGGTCAGGAACACTGAAGCTTTCTTT. It specifies CASSWTGVRNTEAFF.

This clonotype was observed many times. The gene calls are TRBV27 and TRBJ1-1, with 7 bases aligning to TRBD1. The germline V gene encodes CDR1 MNHEY and CDR2 SMNVEV (reference sequence). This CDR3 is built from 13 residues. Trimming cost V 5 bases and J 11 bases; bases outside gene matches: 11. The CDR3 coding sequence is TGTGCCAGCAGTGAGACAGGGCTGGCGGAGGCTTTCTTT. This gives the protein CASSETGLAEAFF.

This clonotype was detected many times. This chain joins TRBV4-3 and TRBJ2-1, with 9 nucleotides matching TRBD1. This CDR3 has 16 amino acids. V was clipped by 2 bases and J by 9 bases; unmatched bases: 11. CDR1 and CDR2 (germline): LGHNA, YSLEER. DNA for the CDR3: TGCGCCAGCAGCCAACCCATCGGGACAGGGAGGGGTGAGCAGTTCTTC. As protein: CASSQPIGTGRGEQFF.

This clonotype was seen repeatedly, ten times or more. The chain joins TRBV18 to TRBJ2-6, with a tentative D call TRBD1 (5 bases). The CDR3 consists of 15 residues. Germline loops: CDR1 KGHSH, CDR2 LQKENI. With 3 bases removed from V and 1 base from J, the gap between germline ends came to 7 bases. The CDR3 DNA reads as TGTGCCAGCTCACCGGACAAGTCTGGGGCCAACGTCCTGACTTTC. Amino acid sequence: CASSPDKSGANVLTF.

This clonotype occurred a few times. The chain employs TRBV20-1 and TRBJ2-7, with 15 bases aligning to TRBD2. J was trimmed by 0 bases and V by 3 bases; bases with no gene match: 9. The CDR3 has 18 amino acids. The germline V gene encodes CDR1 DFQATT and CDR2 SNEGSKA (reference sequence). CDR3 DNA sequence: TGCAGTGCTAGGGCCGGGACTAGCGGGGGGCTGCACTCCTACGAGCAGTACTTC. It is translated as CSARAGTSGGLHSYEQYF.

The chain combines TRBV19 with TRBJ1-1; a weak D match, TRBD1 (5 bases). Per germline, CDR1 LNHDA and CDR2 SQIVND (reference sequence). The CDR3 has 17 residues. V was trimmed by 0 bases and J by 1 base, leaving 15 bases between them. The CDR3 sequence is CASSIDLVTDRNTEAFF. Written as DNA, the CDR3 is TGTGCCAGTAGTATAGATCTTGTGACAGACAGGAACACTGAAGCTTTCTTT.

About this clonotype itself: This could be a read error, since a much larger clone is one nucleotide away. This chain joins TRBV7-9 and TRBJ2-3; 7 bases fit TRBD1. With V trimmed by 11 bases and J by 0 bases, 14 bases remained unmatched. This CDR3 spans 16 amino acids. Germline V gene lookup returns CDR1 SEHNR and CDR2 FQNEAQ (reference sequence). The DNA for the CDR3 is TGTGCCGGCACTAGGACAGGATTGGAAAGCACAGATACGCAGTATTTT. Amino acid sequence: CAGTRTGLESTDTQYF. The full variable domain, rest sourced from reference TRBV7-9 and TRBJ2-3, is DTGVSQNPRHKITKRGQNVTFRCDPISEHNRLYWYRQTLGQGPEFLTYFQNEAQLEKSRLLSDRFSAERPKGSFSTLEIQRTEQGDSAMYLCAGTRTGLESTDTQYFGPGTRLTVL.

In regard to this clonotype: One base away lies a much larger clone, so this may be a sequencing read error. The V and J genes are TRBV6-1 and TRBJ2-7; D gene uncertain. CDR1 is MNHNS, CDR2 SASEGT, per germline. The CDR3 runs to 14 residues. Trimming cost V 8 bases and J 4 bases, with 18 bases left between them. The CDR3 here is CASSLARLTYEQYF. The CDR3 nucleotides read TGTGCCAGCTCCCTGGCACGCCTGACGTACGAGCAGTACTTC.